Presented here are 5 T cell receptor beta chains from one specimen sequenced in a study of post-analysis software for immune sequencing data. Each TCR beta cDNA library carried unique molecular identifiers. Using its own MiXCR run on the PCR reads, TCRdb lists one record per CDR3 protein. This table has under 900,000 distinct CDR3 sequences, roughly 50% appearing once. Study-wide results and caveats: TRBV5-6, TRBV5-1 and TRBV20-1 belonged to a set of about five TRBV segments that were more frequent in patients than controls.

Their specific antigens are unknown. Sequencing was done on a sample of blood. These receptors all stem from a girl between 10 and 17 years old with multiple sclerosis.

This sequence joins TRBV7-3 and TRBJ2-5, with 7 bases matching TRBD2. This CDR3 spans 15 amino acids. The ends lost 5 bases at V and 1 base at J; junction bases unmatched: 7. Germline V gene data show CDR1 as SGHTA and CDR2 as FQGTGA. This CDR3 is CASSEGEGSQETQYF. CDR3 nucleotides: TGTGCCAGCAGCGAAGGGGAGGGGAGCCAAGAGACCCAGTACTTC.

The rearrangement uses TRBV20-1 and TRBJ2-1; TRBD2 agrees at 10 bases. Trimming removed 6 bases from V and 5 bases from J; junction bases left unmatched: 7. The CDR3 length is 14 residues. Germline CDR1 and CDR2: DFQATT and SNEGSKA (reference sequence). In DNA form, the CDR3 reads TGCAGTGCAGGCGGGACTAGCGCCCACAATGAGCAGTTCTTC. It codes for CSAGGTSAHNEQFF.

The CDR3: CASSSDEQFF. CDR3 bases: TGTGCCAGCAGTTCCGATGAGCAGTTCTTC. The chain combines TRBV12-3 or TRBV12-4 with TRBJ2-1; D is ambiguous. CDR3 length: 10 residues. The V and J ends lost 4 bases and 8 bases respectively, with 3 bases between them.

The rearrangement uses TRBV5-1 and TRBJ2-1; weak D call: TRBD2 (6 bases). The CDR3 is made up of 13 amino acids. Trimming pared 4 bases from V and 9 bases from J, leaving 14 bases between. Germline CDR1 SGHRS, CDR2 YFSETQ. The CDR3: CASSLGGRVEQFF. The CDR3 DNA follows: TGCGCCAGCAGCCTCGGAGGGCGGGTTGAGCAGTTCTTC. Based on the CDR3 plus reference TRBV5-1 and TRBJ2-1, the full variable domain is KAGVTQTPRYLIKTRGQQVTLSCSPISGHRSVSWYQQTPGQGLQFLFEYFSETQRNKGNFPGRFSGRQFSNSRSEMNVSTLELGDSALYLCASSLGGRVEQFFGPGTRLTVL.

The chain has TRBV20-1 and TRBJ2-7; 8 positions agree with TRBD1. This CDR3 comprises 15 residues. Trimming at V came to 3 bases and at J to 6 bases, leaving 13 bases not matched to a gene. The germline V gene has CDR1 DFQATT and CDR2 SNEGSKA (reference sequence). CDR3 amino acids: CSARGSEGQAFEQYF. Written as DNA, the CDR3 is TGCAGTGCTAGGGGGAGCGAGGGACAGGCCTTCGAGCAGTACTTC.